This TCR beta chain is from a study of monozygotic twins with inflammatory bowel disease. Germline V gene lookup returns CDR1 DFQATT and CDR2 SNEGSKA (reference sequence). This CDR3 contains 15 residues. TCRdb reworked the 5' RACE reads into one entry per CDR3 protein, no DNA. The sample shows about 210,000 distinct CDR3 sequences, and around 1.5% sits with its ten largest clones. The clonotype was recovered from a human donor with ulcerative colitis or Crohn's disease, or a healthy co-twin of an affected twin (not recorded which). This chain uses TRBV20-1 with TRBJ2-5; TCRdb designates TRBD2, a call that cannot be tested without DNA. Source material: blood. Here the CDR3 reads CSARGETSGQETQYF.